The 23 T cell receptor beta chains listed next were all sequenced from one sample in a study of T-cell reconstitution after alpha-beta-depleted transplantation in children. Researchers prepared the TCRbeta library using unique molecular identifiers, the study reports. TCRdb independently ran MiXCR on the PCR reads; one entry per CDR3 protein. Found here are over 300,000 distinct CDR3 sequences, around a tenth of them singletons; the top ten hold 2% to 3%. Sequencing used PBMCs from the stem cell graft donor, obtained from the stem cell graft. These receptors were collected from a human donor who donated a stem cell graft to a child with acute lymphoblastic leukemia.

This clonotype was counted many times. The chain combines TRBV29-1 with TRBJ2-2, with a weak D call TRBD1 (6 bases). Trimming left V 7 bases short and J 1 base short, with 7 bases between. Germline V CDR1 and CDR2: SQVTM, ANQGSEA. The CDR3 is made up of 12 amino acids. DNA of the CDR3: TGCAGCGGGGGACAGAACACCGGGGAGCTGTTTTTT. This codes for CSGGQNTGELFF.

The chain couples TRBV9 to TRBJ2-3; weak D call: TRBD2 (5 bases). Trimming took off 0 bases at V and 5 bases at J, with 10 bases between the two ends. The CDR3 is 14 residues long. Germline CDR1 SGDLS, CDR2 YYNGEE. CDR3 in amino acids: CASSVARAGDTQYF. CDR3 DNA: TGTGCCAGCAGCGTAGCGAGGGCGGGAGATACGCAGTATTTT.

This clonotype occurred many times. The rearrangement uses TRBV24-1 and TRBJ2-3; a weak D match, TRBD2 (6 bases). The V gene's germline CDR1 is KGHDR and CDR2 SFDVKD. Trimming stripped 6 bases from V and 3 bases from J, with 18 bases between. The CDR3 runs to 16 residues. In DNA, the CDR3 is TGTGCCACCAGTATGCCCGGCGGGACGGTGACAGATACGCAGTATTTT. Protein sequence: CATSMPGGTVTDTQYF.

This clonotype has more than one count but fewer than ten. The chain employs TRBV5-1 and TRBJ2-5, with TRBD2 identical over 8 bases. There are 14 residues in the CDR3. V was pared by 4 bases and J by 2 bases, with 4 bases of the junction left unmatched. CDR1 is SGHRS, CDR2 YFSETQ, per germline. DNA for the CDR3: TGCGCCAGCAGCCCAGCGGGAGATCAAGAGACCCAGTACTTC. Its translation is CASSPAGDQETQYF.

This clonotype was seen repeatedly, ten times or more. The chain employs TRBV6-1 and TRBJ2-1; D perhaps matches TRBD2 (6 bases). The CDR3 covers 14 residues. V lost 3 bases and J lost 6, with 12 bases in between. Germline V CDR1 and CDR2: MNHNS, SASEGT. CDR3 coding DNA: TGTGCCAGCAGTGATTTAGCGGAGATCAATGAGCAGTTCTTC. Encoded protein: CASSDLAEINEQFF.

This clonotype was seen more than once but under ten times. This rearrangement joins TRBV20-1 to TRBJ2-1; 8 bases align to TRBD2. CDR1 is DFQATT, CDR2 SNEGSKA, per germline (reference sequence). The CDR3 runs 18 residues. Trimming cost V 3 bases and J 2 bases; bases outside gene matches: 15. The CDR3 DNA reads TGCAGTGCTAGTCTCACCAGCGGGAGCTACGCGGCCTACAATGAGCAGTTCTTC. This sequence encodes CSASLTSGSYAAYNEQFF.

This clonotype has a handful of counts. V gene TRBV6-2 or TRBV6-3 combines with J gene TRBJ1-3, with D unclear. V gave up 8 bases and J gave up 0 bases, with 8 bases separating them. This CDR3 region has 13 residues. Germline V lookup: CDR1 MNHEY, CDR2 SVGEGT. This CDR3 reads CASGQDSGNTIYF. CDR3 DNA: TGTGCCAGCGGCCAGGACTCTGGAAACACCATATATTTT.

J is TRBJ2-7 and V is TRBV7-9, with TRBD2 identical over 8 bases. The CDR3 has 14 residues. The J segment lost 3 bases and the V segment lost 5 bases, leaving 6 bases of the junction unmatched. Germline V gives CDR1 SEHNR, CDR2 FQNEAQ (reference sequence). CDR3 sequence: CASSLDAGGYEQYF. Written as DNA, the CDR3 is TGTGCCAGCAGCCTCGATGCGGGGGGCTACGAGCAGTACTTC. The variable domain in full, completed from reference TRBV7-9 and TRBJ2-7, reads DTGVSQNPRHKITKRGQNVTFRCDPISEHNRLYWYRQTLGQGPEFLTYFQNEAQLEKSRLLSDRFSAERPKGSFSTLEIQRTEQGDSAMYLCASSLDAGGYEQYFGPGTRLTVT.

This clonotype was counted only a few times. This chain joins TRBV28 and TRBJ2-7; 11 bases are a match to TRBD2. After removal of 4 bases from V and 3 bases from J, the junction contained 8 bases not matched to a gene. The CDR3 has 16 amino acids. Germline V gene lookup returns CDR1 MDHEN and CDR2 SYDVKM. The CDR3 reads CASSSSRLAGNYEQYF. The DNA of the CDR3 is TGTGCCAGCAGTTCAAGTCGACTAGCGGGAAACTACGAGCAGTACTTC.

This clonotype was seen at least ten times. This CDR3 is CAVHPNPGGDTGELFF. The CDR3 bases are TGTGCCGTTCACCCAAACCCGGGGGGAGACACCGGGGAGCTGTTTTTT. The chain recombines TRBV10-3 with TRBJ2-2; TRBD2 aligns across 7 bases. This CDR3 has 16 amino acids. CDR1 ENHRY and CDR2 SYGVKD come from the germline V gene. The junction had 15 bases not matched to a gene; V was cut back by 11 bases and J by 3 bases.

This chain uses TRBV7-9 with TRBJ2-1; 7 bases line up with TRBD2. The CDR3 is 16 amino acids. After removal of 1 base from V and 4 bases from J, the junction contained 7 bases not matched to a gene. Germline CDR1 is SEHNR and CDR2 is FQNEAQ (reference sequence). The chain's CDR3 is CASSLEGSGLYNEQFF. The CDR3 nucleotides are TGTGCCAGCAGCTTAGAGGGTAGCGGGCTATACAATGAGCAGTTCTTC. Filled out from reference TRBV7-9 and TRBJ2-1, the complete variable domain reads DTGVSQNPRHKITKRGQNVTFRCDPISEHNRLYWYRQTLGQGPEFLTYFQNEAQLEKSRLLSDRFSAERPKGSFSTLEIQRTEQGDSAMYLCASSLEGSGLYNEQFFGPGTRLTVL.

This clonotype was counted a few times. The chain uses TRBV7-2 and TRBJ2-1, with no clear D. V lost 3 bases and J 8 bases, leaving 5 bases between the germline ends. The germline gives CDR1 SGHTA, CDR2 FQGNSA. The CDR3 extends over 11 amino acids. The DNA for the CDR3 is TGTGCCAGCAGCTTTCGACATGAGCAGTTCTTC. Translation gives CASSFRHEQFF. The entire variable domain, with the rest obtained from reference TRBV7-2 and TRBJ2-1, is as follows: GAGVSQSPSNKVTEKGKDVELRCDPISGHTALYWYRQSLGQGLEFLIYFQGNSAPDKSGLPSDRFSAERTGGSVSTLTIQRTQQEDSAVYLCASSFRHEQFFGPGTRLTVL.

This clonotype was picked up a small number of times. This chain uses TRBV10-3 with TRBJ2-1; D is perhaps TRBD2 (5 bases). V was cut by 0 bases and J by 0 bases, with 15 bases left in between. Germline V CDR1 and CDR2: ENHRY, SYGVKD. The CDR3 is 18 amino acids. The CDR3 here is CAISESPAAVSSYNEQFF. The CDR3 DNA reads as TGTGCCATCAGTGAGTCGCCAGCGGCTGTGAGCTCCTACAATGAGCAGTTCTTC.

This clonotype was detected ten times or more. CDR3 region: CSGGTSTDTQYF. In DNA, the CDR3 is TGCAGTGGGGGTACTAGCACAGATACGCAGTATTTT. This chain links TRBV20-1 with TRBJ2-3; D is unclear. This CDR3 has 12 residues. CDR1 DFQATT and CDR2 SNEGSKA come from the germline V gene (reference sequence). V was trimmed by 7 bases and J by 0 bases, leaving 8 bases between them.

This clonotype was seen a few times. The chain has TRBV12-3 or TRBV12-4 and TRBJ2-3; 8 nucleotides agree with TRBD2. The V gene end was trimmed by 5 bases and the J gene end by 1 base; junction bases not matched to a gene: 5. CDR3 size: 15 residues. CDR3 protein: CASSPSGPRTDTQYF. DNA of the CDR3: TGTGCCAGCAGTCCTAGCGGGCCTCGCACAGATACGCAGTATTTT.

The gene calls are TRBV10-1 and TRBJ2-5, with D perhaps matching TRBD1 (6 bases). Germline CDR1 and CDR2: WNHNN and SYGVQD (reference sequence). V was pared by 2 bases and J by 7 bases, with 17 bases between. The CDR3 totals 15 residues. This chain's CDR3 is CASSERGRGRGTQYF. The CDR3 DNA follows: TGCGCCAGCAGTGAGCGCGGCAGGGGCCGAGGGACCCAGTACTTC.

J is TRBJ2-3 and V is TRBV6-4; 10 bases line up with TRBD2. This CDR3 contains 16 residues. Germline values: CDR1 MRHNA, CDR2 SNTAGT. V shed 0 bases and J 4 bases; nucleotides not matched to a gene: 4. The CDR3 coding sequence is TGTGCCAGCAGTGACTCGTCTAGCGGGAGCCCAGATACGCAGTATTTT. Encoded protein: CASSDSSSGSPDTQYF.

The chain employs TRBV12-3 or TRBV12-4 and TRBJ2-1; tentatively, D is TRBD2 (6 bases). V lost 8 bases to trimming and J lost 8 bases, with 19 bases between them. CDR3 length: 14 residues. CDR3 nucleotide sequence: TGTGCCAGCTGGGGCGTGGGAGGTCGATATGAGCAGTTCTTC. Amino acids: CASWGVGGRYEQFF.

Here the CDR3 reads CASMPPRRPSGANVLTF. The CDR3 region has the DNA TGTGCCAGCATGCCGCCGAGAAGGCCTTCTGGGGCCAACGTCCTGACTTTC. This rearrangement joins TRBV7-8 to TRBJ2-6; D call uncertain. This CDR3 is built from 17 residues. Germline loops: CDR1 SGHVS, CDR2 FQNEAQ. V was clipped by 7 bases and J by 1 base, with 17 bases between them.

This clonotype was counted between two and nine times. CDR3 bases: TGTGCCAGCAGCTTAGGGATGTACGGGACCCCCTCCGAGCAGTACTTC. Protein sequence: CASSLGMYGTPSEQYF. The gene calls are TRBV11-1 and TRBJ2-7; D tentatively reads TRBD1 or TRBD2 (5 bases each). This CDR3 contains 16 residues. V was pared by 1 base and J by 6 bases, with 19 bases between. The germline V gene encodes CDR1 SGHAT and CDR2 FQDESV (reference sequence).

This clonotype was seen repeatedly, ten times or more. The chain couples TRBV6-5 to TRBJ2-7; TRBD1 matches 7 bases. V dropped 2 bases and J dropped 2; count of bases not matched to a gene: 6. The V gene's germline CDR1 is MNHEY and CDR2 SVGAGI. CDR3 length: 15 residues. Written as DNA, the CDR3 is TGTGCCAGCAGTTACGTGCAGGGGGTAACCTACGAGCAGTACTTC. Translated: CASSYVQGVTYEQYF.

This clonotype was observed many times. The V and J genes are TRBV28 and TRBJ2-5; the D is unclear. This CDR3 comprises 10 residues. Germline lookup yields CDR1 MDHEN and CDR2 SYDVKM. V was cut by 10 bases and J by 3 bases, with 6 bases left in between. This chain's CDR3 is CATLKETQYF. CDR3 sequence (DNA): TGTGCCACCTTGAAAGAGACCCAGTACTTC.

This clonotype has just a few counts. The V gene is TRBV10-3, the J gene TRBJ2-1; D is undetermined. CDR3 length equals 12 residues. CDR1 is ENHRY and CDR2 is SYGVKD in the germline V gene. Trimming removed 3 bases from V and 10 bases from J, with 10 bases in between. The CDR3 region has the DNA TGTGCCATCAGTGAAAGAGAACCCGAGCAGTTCTTC. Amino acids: CAISEREPEQFF.